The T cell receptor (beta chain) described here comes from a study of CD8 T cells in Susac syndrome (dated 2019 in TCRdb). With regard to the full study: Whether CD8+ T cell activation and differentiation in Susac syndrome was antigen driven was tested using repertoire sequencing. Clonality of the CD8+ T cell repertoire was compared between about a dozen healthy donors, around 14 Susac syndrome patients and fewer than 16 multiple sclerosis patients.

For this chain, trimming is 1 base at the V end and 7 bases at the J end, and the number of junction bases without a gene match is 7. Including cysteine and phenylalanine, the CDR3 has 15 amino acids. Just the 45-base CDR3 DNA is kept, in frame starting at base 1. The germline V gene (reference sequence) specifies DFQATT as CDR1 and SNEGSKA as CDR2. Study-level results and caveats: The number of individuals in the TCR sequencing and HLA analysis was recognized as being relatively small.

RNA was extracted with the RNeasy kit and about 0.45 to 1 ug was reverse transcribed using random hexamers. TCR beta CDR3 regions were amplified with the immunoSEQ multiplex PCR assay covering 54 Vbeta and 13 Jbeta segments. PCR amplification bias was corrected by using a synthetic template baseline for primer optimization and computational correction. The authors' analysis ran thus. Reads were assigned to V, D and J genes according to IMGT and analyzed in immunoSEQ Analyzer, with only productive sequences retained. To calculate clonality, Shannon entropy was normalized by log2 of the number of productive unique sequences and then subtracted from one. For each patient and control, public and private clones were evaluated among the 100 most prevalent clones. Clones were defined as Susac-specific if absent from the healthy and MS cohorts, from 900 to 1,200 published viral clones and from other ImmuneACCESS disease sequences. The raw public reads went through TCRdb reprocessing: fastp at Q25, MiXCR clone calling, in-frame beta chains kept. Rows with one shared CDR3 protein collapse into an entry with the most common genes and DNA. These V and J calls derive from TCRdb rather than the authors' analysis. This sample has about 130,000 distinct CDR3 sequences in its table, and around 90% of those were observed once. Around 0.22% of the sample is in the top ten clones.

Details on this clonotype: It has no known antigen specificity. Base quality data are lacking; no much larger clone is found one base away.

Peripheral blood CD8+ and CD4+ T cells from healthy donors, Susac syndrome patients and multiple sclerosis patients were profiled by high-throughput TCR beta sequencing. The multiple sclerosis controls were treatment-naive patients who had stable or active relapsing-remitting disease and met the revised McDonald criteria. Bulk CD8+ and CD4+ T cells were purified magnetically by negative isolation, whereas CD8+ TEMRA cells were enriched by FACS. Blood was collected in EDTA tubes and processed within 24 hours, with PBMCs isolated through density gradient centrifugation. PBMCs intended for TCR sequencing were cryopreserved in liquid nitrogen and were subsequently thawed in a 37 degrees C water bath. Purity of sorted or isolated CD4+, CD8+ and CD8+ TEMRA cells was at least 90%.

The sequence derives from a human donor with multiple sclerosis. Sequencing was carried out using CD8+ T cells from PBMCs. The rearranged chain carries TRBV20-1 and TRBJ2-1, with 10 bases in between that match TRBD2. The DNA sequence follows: TGCAGTGCTAGAGGGGCTAGCGGGAGAATAAATGAGCAGTTCTTC. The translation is CSARGASGRINEQFF.